The subject of this entry is one T cell receptor beta chain. Profiled with immunoSEQ multiplex PCR; TCRdb holds only in-frame clones, not every one. The table records 85,000 to 120,000 clones, roughly 89% of them present only once. This CDR3 comprises 14 residues. The germline gives CDR1 SGHKS, CDR2 YYEKEE (reference sequence). V lost 5 bases and J lost 6; bases outside the gene matches: 7. Seattle cases were enrolled at active infection and followed longitudinally. This entry belongs to a study of blood T cell repertoires in COVID-19. Study overall: Italy, Spain and the United States were the sources of the convalescent and acute COVID-19 samples.

V is TRBV5-5 and J is TRBJ1-5, with 8 bases matching TRBD1. This TCR was sampled from a woman in her forties or fifties with COVID-19, enrolled during active disease. Sequenced: peripheral blood. CDR3 loop: CASRDRGLGQPQHF. DNA for the CDR3: TGTGCCAGCAGAGACAGGGGCTTGGGTCAGCCCCAGCATTTT. Full variable domain (remainder filled in from reference TRBV5-5 and TRBJ1-5): DAGVTQSPTHLIKTRGQQVTLRCSPISGHKSVSWYQQVLGQGPQFIFQYYEKEERGRGNFPDRFSARQFPNYSSELNVNALLLGDSALYLCASRDRGLGQPQHFGDGTRLSIL.